This T cell receptor beta chain came from a study of blood T cell repertoires in COVID-19. This table comes from immunoSEQ multiplex PCR, and its TCRdb copy is limited to in-frame clones, with some not included. The profile shows approximately 440,000 clones, roughly 88% of them singletons. The age range of participants was 18 to 89 years, with residence in about two dozen US areas. Allocation to cohorts depended on clinical history reported by the participants. For recovered donors of Cohort 3, there were two negative PCRs, clearance, or symptom resolution. Germline lookup yields CDR1 MNHNS and CDR2 SASEGT. There are 15 residues in the CDR3. V was cut by 1 base and J by 3 bases, with 10 bases left in between.

This receptor was identified in a man aged 18 to 35 who had recovered from COVID-19. Sequencing was carried out using PBMCs or T cells enriched from blood (not recorded which). The rearrangement uses TRBV6-1 and TRBJ2-4, with D tentatively TRBD2 (7 bases). Written as DNA, the CDR3 is TGTGCCAGCAGTGAAGAGGGGGGGATCAAAAACATTCAGTACTTC. It codes for CASSEEGGIKNIQYF.